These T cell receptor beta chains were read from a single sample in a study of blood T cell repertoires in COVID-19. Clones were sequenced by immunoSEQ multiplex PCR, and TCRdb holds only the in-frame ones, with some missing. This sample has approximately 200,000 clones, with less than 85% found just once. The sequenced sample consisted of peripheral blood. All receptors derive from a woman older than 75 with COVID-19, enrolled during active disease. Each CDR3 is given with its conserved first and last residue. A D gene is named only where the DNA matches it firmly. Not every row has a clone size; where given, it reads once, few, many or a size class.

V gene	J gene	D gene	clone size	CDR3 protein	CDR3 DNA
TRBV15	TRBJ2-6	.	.	CATSRDRAGANVLTF	TGTGCCACCAGCAGAGACAGGGCTGGGGCCAACGTCCTGACTTTC
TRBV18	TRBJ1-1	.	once	CASSSSNTEAFF	TGTGCCAGCTCATCGTCGAACACTGAAGCTTTCTTT
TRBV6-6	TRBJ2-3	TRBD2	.	CASISGRAGATQYF	TGTGCCAGCATAAGCGGGAGGGCTGGGGCTACGCAGTATTTT
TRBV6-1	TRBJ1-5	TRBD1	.	CASSEPRDRGDQPQHF	TGTGCCAGCAGTGAACCCCGGGACAGGGGGGATCAGCCCCAGCATTTT
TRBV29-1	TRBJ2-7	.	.	CSVETAGREQYF	TGCAGCGTTGAAACGGCAGGGCGCGAGCAGTACTTC
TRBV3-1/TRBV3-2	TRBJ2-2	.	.	CASNDRMGVGELFF	TGTGCCAGCAATGACAGGATGGGAGTCGGGGAGCTGTTTTTT
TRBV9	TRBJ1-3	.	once	CASGLSQSSGNTIYF	TGTGCCAGCGGATTATCACAGAGCTCTGGAAACACCATATATTTT
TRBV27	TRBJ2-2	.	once	CASSYGSGELFF	TGTGCCAGCAGTTACGGGAGCGGGGAGCTGTTTTTT
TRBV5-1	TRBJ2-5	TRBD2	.	CASSSLAGDGRETQYF	TGCGCCAGCAGCTCTCTAGCGGGAGACGGTCGAGAGACCCAGTACTTC
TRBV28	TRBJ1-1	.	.	CASSLPQGTEAFF	TGTGCCAGCAGTCTCCCGCAGGGCACTGAAGCTTTCTTT
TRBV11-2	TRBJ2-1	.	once	CASSPGGSSYNEQFF	TGTGCCAGCAGCCCCGGGGGTAGCTCCTACAATGAGCAGTTCTTC
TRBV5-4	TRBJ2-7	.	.	CATGAQGAGNSYEQYF	TGTGCCACTGGGGCACAAGGGGCAGGGAACTCCTACGAGCAGTACTTC